The following is a T cell receptor (beta chain) sequence with its context. These data belong to a study of blood T cell repertoires in COVID-19. On the study more broadly: The United States, Italy and Spain were the sources of the acute and convalescent COVID-19 samples. PBMCs, B-cell-depleted T cells, or T cells provided the cDNA or gDNA that made up the material.

Per the original data handling: Estimated nucleated cell counts came from reference gene primer amplification. The table came from immunoSEQ multiplex PCR; TCRdb's copy has only in-frame clones and leaves some out. V and J calls and clone size are as listed in that table; D and trimming were resolved from the DNA. Of some 300,000 clones in the sample, about nine tenths are singletons; the top ten hold roughly 2.3%. This CDR3 is 18 amino acids long. Per the germline V gene, CDR1 is SEHNR and CDR2 is FQNEAQ (reference sequence). V lost 5 bases and J 7 bases, leaving 26 bases between the germline ends. The TCR originated in a man younger than 35 with active or convalescent COVID-19. The rearrangement uses TRBV7-9 and TRBJ1-4; a weak D match, TRBD1 (5 bases). Sequencing was done on a sample of peripheral blood. The CDR3 DNA is TGTGCCAGCAGCGCAGTCATCACCGCGGCAGGGACTTCTGAAAAACTGTTTTTT. Its protein product is CASSAVITAAGTSEKLFF.